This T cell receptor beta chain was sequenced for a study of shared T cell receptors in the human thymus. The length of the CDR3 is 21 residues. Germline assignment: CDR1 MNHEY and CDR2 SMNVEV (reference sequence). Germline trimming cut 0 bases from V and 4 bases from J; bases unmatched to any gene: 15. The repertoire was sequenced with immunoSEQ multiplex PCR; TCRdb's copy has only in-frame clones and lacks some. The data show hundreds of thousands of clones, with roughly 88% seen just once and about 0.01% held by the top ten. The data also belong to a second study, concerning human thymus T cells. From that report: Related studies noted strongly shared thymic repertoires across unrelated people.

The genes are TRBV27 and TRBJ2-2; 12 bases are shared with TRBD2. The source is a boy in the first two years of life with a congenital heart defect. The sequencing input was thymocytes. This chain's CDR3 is CASSLSPGRLAGVEGTGELFF. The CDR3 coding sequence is TGTGCCAGCAGTTTATCGCCGGGTAGACTAGCGGGAGTAGAAGGCACCGGGGAGCTGTTTTTT.